This T cell receptor (beta chain) was sequenced in a study of T cell responses to AZD1222 COVID-19 vaccine. Germline values: CDR1 LNHDA, CDR2 SQIVND (reference sequence). The CDR3 spans 16 residues. The V end lost 6 bases, the J end lost 2 bases, and 19 bases lay between the germline ends. With regard to this clone: Its antigen is unidentified.

Findings and caveats of the study: At baseline, seropositivity was found in only six or seven AZD1222 recipients.

Generated by immunoSEQ multiplex PCR, the TCRdb table keeps only in-frame clones and is missing some. The sample holds around 89,000 clones, more than 75% seen once. The sample in question was peripheral blood, obtained on day 0 of AZD1222 vaccination. This clonotype was sampled from an adult in good health. The chain couples TRBV19 to TRBJ1-1; D is perhaps TRBD1 (6 bases). The DNA of the CDR3 is TGTGCCAGTAGCCACAGAGGGGAGGGGGTAAACACTGAAGCTTTCTTT. This gives the protein CASSHRGEGVNTEAFF.